A single sample is the source of the 5 T cell receptor beta chains below, sequenced in a study of blood T cell repertoires in COVID-19. Generated by immunoSEQ multiplex PCR, the TCRdb table keeps only in-frame clones and is missing some. The sample contains under 200,000 clones, 85% to 95% of which appear only once. Specimen: peripheral blood. The receptor source for this set is a man in his forties or fifties with acute or convalescent COVID-19.

This clone was seen just once. The chain has TRBV7-6 and TRBJ2-5, with D perhaps TRBD2 (5 bases). Trimming pared 5 bases from V and 4 bases from J, leaving 17 bases between. Germline CDR1 SGHVS, CDR2 FNYEAQ. CDR3 length equals 15 residues. CDR3 amino acids: CASSLKSLEIETQYF. Written as DNA, the CDR3 is TGTGCCAGCAGCCTTAAATCACTAGAGATAGAGACCCAGTACTTC. Using reference TRBV7-6 and TRBJ2-5 for the parts outside the CDR3, the full variable domain is GAGVSQSPRYKVTKRGQDVALRCDPISGHVSLYWYRQALGQGPEFLTYFNYEAQQDKSGLPNDRFSAERPEGSISTLTIQRTEQRDSAMYRCASSLKSLEIETQYFGPGTRLLVL.

V gene TRBV19 combines with J gene TRBJ1-2, with TRBD1 matching 8 bases. CDR1 is LNHDA and CDR2 is SQIVND in the germline V gene (reference sequence). With 5 bases clipped from V and 4 bases from J, the junction kept 6 bases outside the gene matches. This CDR3 is 14 amino acids long. The CDR3 coding sequence is TGTGCCAGTAGTCCGACAGGGGAACTCTATGGCTACACCTTC. Its translation is CASSPTGELYGYTF.

The chain combines TRBV5-8 with TRBJ2-7; no definite D call. Trimming took off 2 bases at V and 13 bases at J, with 7 bases between the two ends. This CDR3 has 9 residues. CDR1 and CDR2 (germline): SGHTS, YDEGEE. The CDR3 protein is CASSFYTYV. The CDR3 DNA is TGTGCCAGCAGCTTTTACACATACGTC.

The rearrangement uses TRBV27 and TRBJ1-5; 8 bases line up with TRBD1. Germline CDR1 MNHEY, CDR2 SMNVEV (reference sequence). The CDR3 totals 17 residues. V lost 5 bases, J lost 0 bases, and 9 bases stayed unmatched. The CDR3 sequence: CASSPWTGTYSNQPQHF. CDR3 sequence (DNA): TGTGCCAGCAGTCCGTGGACAGGGACATATAGCAATCAGCCCCAGCATTTT.

The rearrangement links TRBV7-3 to TRBJ2-3, with 11 positions matching TRBD2. Per germline, CDR1 SGHTA and CDR2 FQGTGA. The CDR3 length is 19 residues. Unmatched junction bases numbered 8, after V lost 0 bases and J lost 0 bases. The CDR3 nucleotides read TGTGCCAGCAGCTTAACGGTGATAGCGGGGGGGACAAGCACAGATACGCAGTATTTT. It translates to CASSLTVIAGGTSTDTQYF.